The 23 T cell receptor beta chains below all came from one sample that was sequenced in a study of T cell responses to AZD1222 COVID-19 vaccine. The protocol was immunoSEQ multiplex PCR, while the TCRdb copy is restricted to in-frame clones and leaves out a portion. The table shows 200,000 or so clones, with 85% to 90% occurring only once. This specimen was peripheral blood, taken on day 0 of MenACWY control vaccination. Receptors were obtained from an adult in good health.

This clone showed up just once. The J gene is TRBJ1-1, the V gene TRBV19; 8 bases match TRBD1. The CDR3 is 13 residues long. Germline V gives CDR1 LNHDA, CDR2 SQIVND (reference sequence). V lost 5 bases, J lost 4 bases, and 3 bases stayed unmatched. The CDR3 DNA is TGTGCCAGTAGTCCGGGACAGGCCACTGAAGCTTTCTTT. It codes for CASSPGQATEAFF.

V is TRBV28 and J is TRBJ1-6; D is ambiguous. Germline V lookup: CDR1 MDHEN, CDR2 SYDVKM. The CDR3 is made up of 16 amino acids. The V end lost 5 bases, the J end lost 0 bases, and 11 bases lay between the germline ends. CDR3 bases: TGTGCCAGCAGTACTCTCATGAGCTCCTATAATTCACCCCTCCACTTT. Encoded protein: CASSTLMSSYNSPLHF.

V usage is TRBV11-2 and J usage is TRBJ2-1; the D gene could be TRBD1 or TRBD2 (7 bases each). This CDR3 comprises 13 residues. V lost 4 bases, J lost 7 bases, and 11 bases lay in between. Looked up from germline, CDR1 is SGHAT and CDR2 is FQNNGV. The CDR3 is CASSSGGANEQFF. The CDR3 DNA reads as TGTGCCAGCAGCTCAGGGGGGGCAAATGAGCAGTTCTTC.

The chain couples TRBV6-5 to TRBJ2-7; weak D call: TRBD1 (5 bases). Per the germline V gene, CDR1 is MNHEY and CDR2 is SVGAGI. The CDR3 runs to 16 residues. V lost 0 bases and J 6 bases, leaving 18 bases between the germline ends. This CDR3 reads CASSYSVQDSNPEQYF. For the CDR3, the DNA is TGTGCCAGCAGTTACTCGGTCCAAGACAGTAACCCCGAGCAGTACTTC.

The CDR3 reads CASSAGQGGNQPQHF. The CDR3 DNA reads as TGTGCCAGTAGTGCCGGACAGGGGGGCAATCAGCCCCAGCATTTT. The genes are TRBV19 and TRBJ1-5, with 10 bases matching TRBD1. The V and J ends lost 5 bases and 2 bases, in that order; junction bases with no gene match: 3. The CDR3 has 15 residues. Germline assignment: CDR1 LNHDA and CDR2 SQIVND (reference sequence).

The chain has TRBV30 and TRBJ2-1; a possible D gene is TRBD1 (6 bases). This CDR3 spans 15 amino acids. CDR1 GTSNPN and CDR2 SVGIG come from the germline V gene (reference sequence). V was clipped by 1 base and J by 3 bases, with 13 bases between them. CDR3 amino acids: CAWSGDSGHYNEQFF. The CDR3 nucleotides are TGTGCCTGGAGTGGCGACTCGGGACACTACAATGAGCAGTTCTTC.

The chain combines TRBV11-2 with TRBJ2-2, with D perhaps TRBD1 (5 bases). Germline loops: CDR1 SGHAT, CDR2 FQNNGV. V gave up 7 bases and J gave up 6 bases, with 12 bases separating them. The CDR3 is 13 residues long. CDR3 sequence: CASTATASGELFF. CDR3 nucleotide sequence: TGTGCCAGCACCGCGACAGCATCCGGGGAGCTGTTTTTT.

This chain joins TRBV7-9 and TRBJ2-1; tentatively, D is TRBD1 (5 bases). The CDR3 is 11 amino acids. Trimming shortened V by 10 bases and J by 5 bases, and 9 bases separated the two germline ends. The V gene's germline CDR1 is SEHNR and CDR2 FQNEAQ (reference sequence). CDR3 sequence: CAIDRDNEQFF. As DNA, the CDR3 is TGTGCCATTGACAGAGACAATGAGCAGTTCTTC.

The chain links TRBV19 to TRBJ2-1; 9 bases are shared with TRBD2. The germline CDR1 and CDR2 sequences are LNHDA and SQIVND (reference sequence). V was pared by 3 bases and J by 10 bases, with 7 bases of the junction left unmatched. The CDR3 contains 14 residues. The chain's CDR3 is CASSMARGGHEQFF. CDR3 nucleotide sequence: TGTGCCAGTAGTATGGCGCGGGGGGGCCACGAGCAGTTCTTC.

The chain uses TRBV11-2 and TRBJ2-3; D is unresolved. The CDR3 contains 16 residues. CDR1 is SGHAT and CDR2 is FQNNGV in the germline V gene. Trimming stripped 1 base from V and 0 bases from J, with 11 bases between. CDR3 bases: TGTGCCAGCAGCTTAGTTTCTTCCCCGAGCACAGATACGCAGTATTTT. This gives the protein CASSLVSSPSTDTQYF.

As for this clone: Other DNA sequences in this specimen translate into the identical CDR3. The chain employs TRBV2 and TRBJ2-3; tentatively, D is TRBD2 (5 bases). The germline V and J ends were trimmed by 2 bases and 2 bases, with 8 bases remaining between them. The V gene's germline CDR1 is SNHLY and CDR2 FYNNEI. The CDR3 is 14 residues long. The CDR3 spells CASSELAVTDTQYF. CDR3 nucleotide sequence: TGTGCCAGCAGTGAACTAGCTGTCACAGATACGCAGTATTTT.

This clone has a single count. The rearrangement joins TRBV24-1 to TRBJ2-5; 7 nucleotides match TRBD1. Unmatched junction bases numbered 4, after V lost 4 bases and J lost 0 bases. Germline lookup yields CDR1 KGHDR and CDR2 SFDVKD. This CDR3 comprises 15 residues. This CDR3 reads CATSDPGQNQETQYF. CDR3 sequence (DNA): TGTGCCACCAGTGACCCGGGACAGAACCAAGAGACCCAGTACTTC.

The chain links TRBV24-1 to TRBJ2-3; D unclear. The length of the CDR3 is 14 residues. CDR1 and CDR2 (germline): KGHDR, SFDVKD. Trimming left V 3 bases short and J 6 bases short, with 12 bases between. In DNA, the CDR3 is TGTGCCACCAGTGATACCTCTTCCGTGGATACGCAGTATTTT. Its protein is CATSDTSSVDTQYF.

This chain links TRBV28 with TRBJ1-2; weak D call: TRBD1 (6 bases). This CDR3 spans 14 amino acids. The germline CDR1 and CDR2 sequences are MDHEN and SYDVKM. Trimming removed 6 bases at V and 14 bases at J, with 25 bases between. This chain's CDR3 is CASRNQDSQPGGTF. CDR3 nucleotides: TGTGCCAGCAGGAATCAGGACAGTCAGCCTGGGGGGACCTTC.

V gene TRBV27 combines with J gene TRBJ2-5; 11 nucleotides line up with TRBD2. The J segment lost 0 bases and the V segment lost 5 bases, leaving 11 bases of the junction unmatched. Germline lookup yields CDR1 MNHEY and CDR2 SMNVEV (reference sequence). The CDR3 totals 18 residues. The CDR3 coding sequence is TGTGCCAGCAGTCCCCATGGGGTAGCGGGGGGGTACCAAGAGACCCAGTACTTC. It codes for CASSPHGVAGGYQETQYF.

The rearrangement uses TRBV19 and TRBJ1-3; D unresolved. This CDR3 is built from 14 residues. V lost 7 bases to trimming and J lost 4 bases, with 14 bases between them. The germline V gene encodes CDR1 LNHDA and CDR2 SQIVND (reference sequence). In DNA, the CDR3 is TGTGCCAGTACCGAGGGCCCGGGAGGAAACACCATATATTTT. It encodes CASTEGPGGNTIYF.

This rearrangement joins TRBV14 to TRBJ2-7; D possibly uses TRBD1 or TRBD2 (5 bases each). This CDR3 comprises 14 residues. V lost 6 bases and J 5 bases, leaving 17 bases between the germline ends. Germline values: CDR1 SGHDN, CDR2 FVKESK. CDR3 nucleotides: TGTGCCAGCAGTGCCGGGACGGTCCTCGACGAGCAGTACTTC. It is translated as CASSAGTVLDEQYF. The full variable domain, in which reference TRBV14 and TRBJ2-7 provide the parts outside the CDR3, is EAGVTQFPSHSVIEKGQTVTLRCDPISGHDNLYWYRRVMGKEIKFLLHFVKESKQDESGMPNNRFLAERTGGTYSTLKVQPAELEDSGVYFCASSAGTVLDEQYFGPGTRLTVT.

The CDR3 nucleotides are TGTGCCAGCAGTCCCGGGACAGGGGTCAATGAGCAGTTCTTC. It codes for CASSPGTGVNEQFF. This rearrangement joins TRBV7-9 to TRBJ2-1, with 10 bases fitting TRBD1. V trimming: 6 bases; J trimming: 6 bases; junction bases outside the gene matches: 5. The germline CDR1 and CDR2 sequences are SEHNR and FQNEAQ (reference sequence). The CDR3 runs 14 residues.

The chain combines TRBV6-5 with TRBJ1-3, with D possibly being TRBD1 (6 bases). V was shortened by 5 bases and J by 4 bases, with 15 bases between the two germline ends. The CDR3 sequence is 15 residues long. Germline values: CDR1 MNHEY, CDR2 SVGAGI. CDR3 sequence: CASSTRTGSGNTIYF. CDR3 in DNA: TGTGCCAGCAGTACACGAACAGGGTCGGGAAACACCATATATTTT.

The chain joins TRBV2 to TRBJ1-6, with 7 bases matching TRBD1. Germline loops: CDR1 SNHLY, CDR2 FYNNEI. The V segment lost 6 bases and the J segment 8 bases; nucleotides outside the gene matches: 10. The CDR3 covers 15 residues. This chain's CDR3 is CASRDRQGVDSPLHF. CDR3 sequence (DNA): TGTGCCAGCAGGGACAGACAGGGAGTGGATTCACCCCTCCACTTT.

The chain carries TRBV2 and TRBJ2-6; D gene uncertain. The CDR3 length is 14 residues. Looked up from germline, CDR1 is SNHLY and CDR2 is FYNNEI. V was pared by 6 bases and J by 3 bases, with 9 bases between. CDR3 sequence: CASRRQHGANVLTF. The CDR3, as DNA: TGTGCCAGCAGGAGGCAGCATGGGGCCAACGTCCTGACTTTC.

This clone was seen a few times. The rearrangement links TRBV20-1 to TRBJ2-7; no firm D call. This CDR3 contains 10 residues. Trimming removed 7 bases from V and 7 bases from J, with 11 bases in between. The germline gives CDR1 DFQATT, CDR2 SNEGSKA (reference sequence). The CDR3 nucleotides read TGCAGTGGCCTGCAACGTGAGCAGTACTTC. This codes for CSGLQREQYF.

The V call is TRBV9, the J call TRBJ1-4; TRBD1 might be the D (5 bases). The CDR3 loop spans 14 amino acids. V dropped 4 bases and J dropped 5 bases, with 12 bases sitting between them. The V gene's germline CDR1 is SGDLS and CDR2 YYNGEE. The CDR3, as DNA: TGTGCCAGCAGCTTCGGGGGATTCAATGAAAAACTGTTTTTT. It is translated as CASSFGGFNEKLFF.